What follows describes a single T cell receptor (beta chain). Antigen unknown. CDR1 LNHDA and CDR2 SQIVND come from the germline V gene (reference sequence). The germline V and J ends were trimmed by 5 bases and 0 bases, with 15 bases remaining between them. This CDR3 comprises 16 residues. The data were taken from a study of blood T cells in healthy people across ages. Study observations and caveats: Considered underestimates were the diversity estimates obtained from one million T cells. Measured against age, TCR beta diversity per million T cells decreased in a roughly linear manner. PBMCs left unsorted prevented a conclusive naive versus antigen-experienced comparison.

Alongside a J-beta primer mix, a sample-barcoded 5' primer served in a second PCR lasting 7 to 11 cycles. TCRdb redid the calling of the 5' RACE reads with MiXCR, one entry per CDR3 protein. Among 1 million or so distinct CDR3 sequences listed, 45% were seen once. The sample consisted of blood. The chain uses TRBV19 and TRBJ2-3, with D maybe TRBD2 (6 bases). The origin of this receptor is a woman aged 55-69 years in good health. The CDR3 nucleotides read TGTGCCAGTAGTGTCCTATTAGCGGTTAGCACAGATACGCAGTATTTT. Protein sequence: CASSVLLAVSTDTQYF.